Presented here are 12 T cell receptor beta chains from one specimen sequenced in a study of cytomegalovirus exposure and HLA in healthy donors. The PCR employed 60 Vbeta primers together with 13 Jbeta primers. Sequencing was performed with immunoSEQ multiplex PCR; in TCRdb, only in-frame clones are kept and a portion is missing. The data hold about 150,000 clones, with roughly 80% observed a single time. The specimen was PBMCs. The receptors here all came from a man aged 25 to 40 in good health and CMV-seropositive.

The chain has TRBV6-4 and TRBJ1-6; D is perhaps TRBD1 (6 bases). The CDR3 covers 20 residues. V dropped 2 bases and J dropped 5 bases, with 25 bases sitting between them. From germline, CDR1 is MRHNA and CDR2 SNTAGT. The CDR3 coding sequence is TGTGCCAGCAGTGACACTTTGTCCACCGACGCGGGGGCAGATAATTCACCCCTCCACTTT. It codes for CASSDTLSTDAGADNSPLHF.

This clone was observed a handful of times. V usage is TRBV18 and J usage is TRBJ1-1; no definite D call. V was pared by 3 bases and J by 1 base, with 9 bases between. The CDR3 length is 14 residues. CDR1 KGHSH and CDR2 LQKENI come from the germline V gene. The CDR3 is CASSPLARNTEAFF. In DNA form, the CDR3 reads TGTGCCAGCTCACCTCTGGCCCGGAACACTGAAGCTTTCTTT.

The chain carries TRBV30 and TRBJ1-3; D gene uncertain. V lost 4 bases and J lost 4, with 5 bases in between. The CDR3 spans 11 residues. Germline V lookup: CDR1 GTSNPN, CDR2 SVGIG (reference sequence). As DNA, the CDR3 is TGTGCCTGGAACTTCGGAAACACCATATATTTT. Its translation is CAWNFGNTIYF.

The chain has TRBV29-1 and TRBJ1-2; 8 bases fit TRBD1. CDR1 is SQVTM and CDR2 is ANQGSEA in the germline V gene. V lost 6 bases, J lost 6 bases, and 6 bases stayed unmatched. This CDR3 region has 12 residues. The CDR3 region is CSVATGAHGYTF. CDR3 nucleotide sequence: TGCAGCGTCGCGACAGGGGCACATGGCTACACCTTC.

The chain couples TRBV4-3 to TRBJ2-1; 9 nucleotides agree with TRBD1. The CDR3 runs to 15 residues. The V gene's germline CDR1 is LGHNA and CDR2 YSLEER. The V and J ends lost 2 bases and 4 bases, in that order; junction bases with no gene match: 3. CDR3 sequence: CASSQSGTGYNEQFF. The CDR3 nucleotides read TGCGCCAGCAGCCAATCCGGGACAGGGTACAATGAGCAGTTCTTC.

This clone was counted a few times. The chain carries TRBV5-1 and TRBJ2-7; tentative D call: TRBD1 (6 bases). Germline lookup yields CDR1 SGHRS and CDR2 YFSETQ. The CDR3 runs to 14 residues. V was cut by 1 base and J by 0 bases, with 8 bases left in between. The CDR3 reads CASSLTGSSYEQYF. The CDR3 DNA follows: TGCGCCAGCAGCTTGACAGGGAGCTCCTACGAGCAGTACTTC.

V and J are TRBV30 and TRBJ2-2, with 7 bases fitting TRBD2. Germline CDR1 GTSNPN, CDR2 SVGIG (reference sequence). This CDR3 is built from 14 residues. V dropped 3 bases and J dropped 1; count of bases not matched to a gene: 2. CDR3 amino acids: CAWRGGRNTGELFF. The CDR3 bases are TGTGCCTGGAGAGGCGGGAGGAACACCGGGGAGCTGTTTTTT. Supplemented by reference TRBV30 and TRBJ2-2, the full variable domain reads SQTIHQWPATLVQPVGSPLSLECTVEGTSNPNLYWYRQAAGRGLQLLFYSVGIGQISSEVPQNLSASRPQDRQFILSSKKLLLSDSGFYLCAWRGGRNTGELFFGEGSRLTVL.

This rearrangement joins TRBV7-7 to TRBJ2-7, with 13 bases lining up with TRBD2. This CDR3 is built from 15 residues. V trimming: 5 bases; J trimming: 2 bases; junction bases outside the gene matches: 3. The V gene's germline CDR1 is SSHAT and CDR2 FNYEAQ (reference sequence). CDR3 in DNA: TGTGCCAGCAGCCTGGGACTAGCGGGAACCTACGAGCAGTACTTC. Amino acid sequence: CASSLGLAGTYEQYF.

The chain uses TRBV19 and TRBJ2-1; 7 nucleotides match TRBD2. Germline V gene data show CDR1 as LNHDA and CDR2 as SQIVND (reference sequence). The CDR3 sequence is 16 residues long. V lost 1 base to trimming and J lost 2 bases; unmatched junction nucleotides: 5. The CDR3 is CASSIGPSGAYNEQFF. The CDR3, as DNA: TGTGCCAGTAGTATAGGACCTAGCGGAGCCTACAATGAGCAGTTCTTC.

The V and J genes are TRBV25-1 and TRBJ2-3, with a possible D match to TRBD1 (5 bases). This CDR3 comprises 16 residues. The V end lost 5 bases, the J end lost 3 bases, and 18 bases lay between the germline ends. Germline assignment: CDR1 MGHDK and CDR2 SYGVNS. The CDR3 coding sequence is TGTGCCAGCAGTCCCGGCAAGGGGTTTGGGACAGATACGCAGTATTTT. Its translation: CASSPGKGFGTDTQYF.

The chain joins TRBV30 to TRBJ2-6; a weak D match, TRBD1 (6 bases). Trimming left V 0 bases short and J 3 bases short, with 9 bases between. The length of the CDR3 is 15 residues. CDR1 is GTSNPN, CDR2 SVGIG, per germline (reference sequence). The CDR3, as DNA: TGTGCCTGGAGTGTAGGCAGGGGTGGGGCCAACGTCCTGACTTTC. Protein product: CAWSVGRGGANVLTF.

This clone showed up just once. The chain joins TRBV5-1 to TRBJ2-2; D is possibly TRBD2 (5 bases). The length of the CDR3 is 14 residues. Looked up from germline, CDR1 is SGHRS and CDR2 is YFSETQ. Trimming shortened V by 0 bases and J by 7 bases, and 10 bases separated the two germline ends. The CDR3, as DNA: TGCGCCAGCAGCTTGGTATCCGGGGTCGGGGAGCTGTTTTTT. Its translation: CASSLVSGVGELFF. Looking up the rest from reference TRBV5-1 and TRBJ2-2 gives the full variable domain: KAGVTQTPRYLIKTRGQQVTLSCSPISGHRSVSWYQQTPGQGLQFLFEYFSETQRNKGNFPGRFSGRQFSNSRSEMNVSTLELGDSALYLCASSLVSGVGELFFGEGSRLTVL.